This T cell receptor (beta chain) was sequenced during a study of blood T cell repertoires in COVID-19. Study-wide background: Spain, Italy and the United States supplied samples that represented acute and convalescent COVID-19. Nucleic acid was either cDNA or gDNA, and it came from T cells, B-cell-depleted T cells, or PBMCs.

In the original workflow: Amplifying reference gene primers gave estimates of nucleated cell counts. Using immunoSEQ multiplex PCR, the repertoire was profiled, and TCRdb retains in-frame clones only, with some absent. The V and J calls and clone size are taken from that table; D and trimming were inferred from the DNA. The table lists roughly 160,000 clones, 83% of them singletons. This clone was counted only a few times. V lost 1 base and J lost 3, with 10 bases in between. In germline, CDR1 is SGDLS, CDR2 YYNGEE. The CDR3 has 14 residues. The sequenced sample was peripheral blood. The receptor was derived from an elderly woman with acute or convalescent COVID-19. The genes are TRBV9 and TRBJ1-1; perhaps TRBD1 as D (5 bases). The CDR3: CASSVRWGDTEAFF. The CDR3 coding sequence is TGTGCCAGCAGCGTAAGGTGGGGGGACACTGAAGCTTTCTTT. Based on the CDR3 plus reference TRBV9 and TRBJ1-1, the full variable domain is DSGVTQTPKHLITATGQRVTLRCSPRSGDLSVYWYQQSLDQGLQFLIQYYNGEERAKGNILERFSAQQFPDLHSELNLSSLELGDSALYFCASSVRWGDTEAFFGQGTRLTVV.